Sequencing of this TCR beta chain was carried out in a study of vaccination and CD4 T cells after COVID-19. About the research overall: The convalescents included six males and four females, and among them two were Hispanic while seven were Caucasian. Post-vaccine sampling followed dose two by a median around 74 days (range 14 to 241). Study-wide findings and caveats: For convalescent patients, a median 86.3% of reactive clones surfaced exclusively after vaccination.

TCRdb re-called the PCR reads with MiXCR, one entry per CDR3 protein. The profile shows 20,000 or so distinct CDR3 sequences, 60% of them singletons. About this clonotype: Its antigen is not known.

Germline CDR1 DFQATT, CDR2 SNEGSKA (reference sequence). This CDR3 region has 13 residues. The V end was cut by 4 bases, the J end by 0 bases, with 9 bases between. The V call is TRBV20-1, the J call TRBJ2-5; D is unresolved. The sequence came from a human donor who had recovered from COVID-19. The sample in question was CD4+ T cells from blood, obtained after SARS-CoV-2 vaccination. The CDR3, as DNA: TGCAGTGCTAAGATACAGAACCAAGAGACCCAGTACTTC. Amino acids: CSAKIQNQETQYF.